This T cell receptor beta chain emerged from a study of T cell responses to AZD1222 COVID-19 vaccine. Using immunoSEQ multiplex PCR, the repertoire was profiled, and TCRdb retains in-frame clones only, with some absent. The profile shows approximately 180,000 clones, 70% to 90% of them singletons. In the case of this clone: Its antigen is undetermined.

Study results and limitations: CD4 TCRs linked to vaccination spanned spike, dominating at 160-218 and 743-854. Repertoires were obtained only post-peak T cell response. AZD1222 recipients seropositive at baseline numbered only 5 or 6.

The sample consisted of peripheral blood, taken 28 days after the second dose of the MenACWY control vaccine. This clonotype was obtained from an adult who received the MenACWY meningococcal vaccine as a control.

CDR3 region: CATSDRHGPGNTIYF. The CDR3 DNA follows: TGTGCCACCAGCGACCGTCATGGCCCTGGAAACACCATATATTTT. The genes are TRBV15 and TRBJ1-3; the D is unclear. V gave up 5 bases and J gave up 2 bases, with 13 bases separating them. Germline-derived CDR1 and CDR2 are LNHNV and YYDKDF (reference sequence). This CDR3 contains 15 residues.